These 19 T cell receptor beta chains were all obtained from the same sample, sequenced in a study of cytomegalovirus exposure and HLA in healthy donors. Profiled with immunoSEQ multiplex PCR; TCRdb holds only in-frame clones, not every one. The table includes more than 70,000 clones, about 95% detected once. The sample comprised PBMCs. All receptors come from a woman aged 18-29 years in good health and CMV-seronegative.

The J gene is TRBJ2-1, the V gene TRBV10-3; the D gene is possibly TRBD2 (5 bases). Germline V gives CDR1 ENHRY, CDR2 SYGVKD. Trimming left V 0 bases short and J 2 bases short, with 11 bases between. The CDR3 spans 16 residues. CDR3 DNA: TGTGCCATCAGTGAGTCGACTACCCGGCCCTACAATGAGCAGTTCTTC. It specifies CAISESTTRPYNEQFF.

The J gene is TRBJ2-1, the V gene TRBV5-5, with 7 bases that match TRBD2. Germline CDR1 reads SGHKS; CDR2 reads YYEKEE (reference sequence). This CDR3 has 15 residues. Trimming removed 3 bases from V and 3 bases from J; junction bases left unmatched: 6. The CDR3: CASSSPGTNYNEQFF. CDR3 coding DNA: TGTGCCAGCAGCTCCCCCGGGACTAACTACAATGAGCAGTTCTTC.

J is TRBJ2-3 and V is TRBV27, with 9 bases fitting TRBD2. From germline, CDR1 is MNHEY and CDR2 SMNVEV (reference sequence). V gave up 3 bases and J gave up 3 bases; unmatched junction bases: 4. This CDR3 region has 15 residues. The CDR3 is CASSFISGGTDTQYF. The CDR3 DNA follows: TGTGCCAGCAGTTTTATAAGCGGGGGGACAGATACGCAGTATTTT.

The chain joins TRBV5-4 to TRBJ2-1; 13 bases are shared with TRBD2. The trim removed 4 bases at V and 6 bases at J, leaving 10 bases unmatched. Germline CDR1 and CDR2: SGHNT and YYREEE (reference sequence). The CDR3 runs to 17 residues. This chain's CDR3 is CASSGGLAGTLGNEQFF. CDR3 nucleotide sequence: TGTGCCAGCAGCGGGGGACTAGCGGGAACCTTGGGCAATGAGCAGTTCTTC.

V gene TRBV5-1 combines with J gene TRBJ2-5; 10 bases are a match to TRBD2. The CDR3 is 16 residues long. The V and J ends lost 0 bases and 5 bases, in that order; junction bases with no gene match: 7. Per the germline V gene, CDR1 is SGHRS and CDR2 is YFSETQ. CDR3 DNA sequence: TGCGCCAGCAGCTTGGGGACTAGCGGCCTCTGGGAGACCCAGTACTTC. It translates to CASSLGTSGLWETQYF.

The chain combines TRBV9 with TRBJ1-1; D is uncertain. Trimming took off 4 bases at V and 4 bases at J, with 14 bases between the two ends. The CDR3 sequence is 14 residues long. Germline loops: CDR1 SGDLS, CDR2 YYNGEE. The CDR3 bases are TGTGCCAGCAGCCCACCCGGTTGGAGCACTGAAGCTTTCTTT. Residues: CASSPPGWSTEAFF.

This chain joins TRBV6-1 and TRBJ1-5; 7 bases align to TRBD1. The V and J ends lost 3 bases and 4 bases, in that order; junction bases with no gene match: 6. The CDR3 runs 15 residues. Germline V gene lookup returns CDR1 MNHNS and CDR2 SASEGT. The chain's CDR3 is CASSENRGENQPQHF. CDR3 nucleotides: TGTGCCAGCAGTGAGAACAGGGGTGAAAATCAGCCCCAGCATTTT.

The J gene is TRBJ2-1, the V gene TRBV11-2; a weak D match, TRBD2 (5 bases). The CDR3 consists of 14 residues. The germline V gene encodes CDR1 SGHAT and CDR2 FQNNGV. Trimming left V 2 bases short and J 4 bases short, with 9 bases between. In nucleotides, the CDR3 is TGTGCCAGCAGCTTATTTGGAGGATACAATGAGCAGTTCTTC. Protein: CASSLFGGYNEQFF.

This clone was counted a few times. The V gene is TRBV7-3, the J gene TRBJ2-1, with 8 bases lining up with TRBD2. From germline, CDR1 is SGHTA and CDR2 FQGTGA. The CDR3 has 15 amino acids. V shed 2 bases and J 0 bases; nucleotides not matched to a gene: 0. CDR3 loop: CASSLGTSSYNEQFF. CDR3 coding DNA: TGTGCCAGCAGCTTAGGGACTAGCTCCTACAATGAGCAGTTCTTC.

The CDR3 nucleotides read TGTGCCAGCAGTGAAGCGGGGCATCAGCCCCAGCATTTT. Protein sequence: CASSEAGHQPQHF. The J gene is TRBJ1-5, the V gene TRBV6-1; D perhaps matches TRBD1 (5 bases). This CDR3 contains 13 residues. V lost 0 bases, J lost 5 bases, and 5 bases lay in between. CDR1 and CDR2 (germline): MNHNS, SASEGT.

This chain uses TRBV6-1 with TRBJ1-4, with a weak D call TRBD1 (5 bases). The germline V gene encodes CDR1 MNHNS and CDR2 SASEGT. V lost 3 bases to trimming and J lost 7 bases, with 15 bases between them. The CDR3 has 15 residues. This CDR3 reads CASSDSGLRGEKLFF. The CDR3 nucleotides read TGTGCCAGCAGTGACTCCGGCCTAAGGGGTGAAAAACTGTTTTTT.

The chain employs TRBV7-9 and TRBJ2-7, with D hard to call. Trimming stripped 1 base from V and 1 base from J, with 5 bases between. The CDR3 runs to 13 residues. Germline-derived CDR1 and CDR2 are SEHNR and FQNEAQ (reference sequence). CDR3 sequence reads: CASSLVRSYEQYF. The CDR3 nucleotides are TGTGCCAGCAGCTTAGTTCGGTCCTACGAGCAGTACTTC.

V and J are TRBV9 and TRBJ1-1; D ambiguous. There are 15 residues in the CDR3. Deletions cut 0 bases from V and 0 bases from J, with 9 bases between. CDR1 and CDR2 (germline): SGDLS, YYNGEE. CDR3 protein: CASSVEPGLNTEAFF. CDR3 nucleotide sequence: TGTGCCAGCAGCGTAGAGCCGGGTTTGAACACTGAAGCTTTCTTT.

The CDR3 spells CASSAEVDRNEQFF. The CDR3 nucleotides are TGTGCCAGCAGTGCGGAGGTGGACAGGAATGAGCAGTTCTTC. The chain carries TRBV9 and TRBJ2-1, with 7 bases fitting TRBD1. V lost 5 bases and J lost 7; bases outside the gene matches: 9. The CDR3 is 14 amino acids. CDR1 and CDR2 (germline): SGDLS, YYNGEE.

The chain joins TRBV5-8 to TRBJ1-2, with 8 bases that match TRBD1. Trimming at V came to 4 bases and at J to 8 bases, leaving 25 bases not matched to a gene. This CDR3 region has 19 residues. Germline-derived CDR1 and CDR2 are SGHTS and YDEGEE. The CDR3 sequence: CASSIRSSGTGRVLGGYTF. In DNA form, the CDR3 reads TGTGCCAGCAGCATCCGTTCATCCGGGACAGGCCGTGTTTTGGGGGGCTACACCTTC.

The rearrangement uses TRBV11-2 and TRBJ2-1; 9 nucleotides match TRBD2. The length of the CDR3 is 14 residues. Trimming removed 7 bases from V and 5 bases from J; junction bases left unmatched: 6. CDR1 is SGHAT, CDR2 FQNNGV, per germline. CDR3 amino acids: CASNSGGTDNEQFF. In DNA form, the CDR3 reads TGTGCCAGCAACAGCGGGGGGACAGACAATGAGCAGTTCTTC.

The chain employs TRBV28 and TRBJ2-7, with 11 positions matching TRBD1. The junction had 7 bases not matched to a gene; V was cut back by 6 bases and J by 3 bases. The germline V gene encodes CDR1 MDHEN and CDR2 SYDVKM. CDR3 length: 15 amino acids. Here the CDR3 DNA reads TGTGCCAGCAGGTCTGGGACAGGGGGAAACTACGAGCAGTACTTC. It encodes CASRSGTGGNYEQYF.

The chain employs TRBV4-1 and TRBJ1-1; no clear D. V lost 0 bases and J 0 bases, leaving 8 bases between the germline ends. Germline V CDR1 and CDR2: MGHRA, YSYEKL. The CDR3 has 15 residues. CDR3 sequence reads: CASSQDPGMNTEAFF. CDR3 bases: TGCGCCAGCAGCCAAGATCCGGGGATGAACACTGAAGCTTTCTTT.

This chain uses TRBV29-1 with TRBJ2-3, with D unclear. The germline V gene encodes CDR1 SQVTM and CDR2 ANQGSEA. This CDR3 contains 14 residues. The V gene lost 8 bases and the J gene lost 4 bases, with 19 bases spanning the gap. The CDR3 DNA reads TGCAGCTGTGCCCTAATATCCAACGCAGATACGCAGTATTTT. As protein: CSCALISNADTQYF.